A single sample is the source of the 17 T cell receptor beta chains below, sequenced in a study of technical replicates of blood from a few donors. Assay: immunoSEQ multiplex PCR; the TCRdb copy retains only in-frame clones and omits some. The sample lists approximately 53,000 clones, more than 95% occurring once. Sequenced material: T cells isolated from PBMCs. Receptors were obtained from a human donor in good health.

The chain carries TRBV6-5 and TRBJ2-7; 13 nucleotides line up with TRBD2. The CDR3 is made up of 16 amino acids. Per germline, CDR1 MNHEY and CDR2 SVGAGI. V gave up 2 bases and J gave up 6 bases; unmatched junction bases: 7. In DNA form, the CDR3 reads TGTGCCAGCAGTTACGGGACTAGCGGGAATTCGGGCGAGCAGTACTTC. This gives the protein CASSYGTSGNSGEQYF.

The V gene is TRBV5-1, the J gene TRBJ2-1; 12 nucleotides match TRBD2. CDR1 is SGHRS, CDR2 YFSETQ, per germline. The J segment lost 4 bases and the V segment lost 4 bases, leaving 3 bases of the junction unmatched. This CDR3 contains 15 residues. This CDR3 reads CASSPGLAGYNEQFF. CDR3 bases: TGCGCCAGCAGCCCCGGACTAGCGGGATACAATGAGCAGTTCTTC.

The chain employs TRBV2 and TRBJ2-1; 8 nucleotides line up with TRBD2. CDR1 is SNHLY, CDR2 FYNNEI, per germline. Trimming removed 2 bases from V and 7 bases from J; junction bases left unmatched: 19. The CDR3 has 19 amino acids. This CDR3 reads CASSESWGRRSSGWNEQFF. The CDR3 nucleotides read TGTGCCAGCAGTGAAAGTTGGGGCAGGAGGTCTAGCGGGTGGAATGAGCAGTTCTTC.

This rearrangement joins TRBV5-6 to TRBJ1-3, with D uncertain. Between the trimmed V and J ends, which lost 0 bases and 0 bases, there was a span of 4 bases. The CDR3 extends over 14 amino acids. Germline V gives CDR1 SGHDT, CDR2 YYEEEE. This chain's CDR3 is CASSLDSSGNTIYF. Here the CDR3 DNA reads TGTGCCAGCAGCTTGGACTCCTCTGGAAACACCATATATTTT.

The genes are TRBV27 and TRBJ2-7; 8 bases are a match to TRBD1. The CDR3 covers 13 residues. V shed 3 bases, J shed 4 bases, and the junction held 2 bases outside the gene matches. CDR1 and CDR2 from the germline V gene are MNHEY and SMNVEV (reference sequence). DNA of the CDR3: TGTGCCAGCAGTTTCGGACAGGGTTACGAGCAGTACTTC. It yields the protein CASSFGQGYEQYF.

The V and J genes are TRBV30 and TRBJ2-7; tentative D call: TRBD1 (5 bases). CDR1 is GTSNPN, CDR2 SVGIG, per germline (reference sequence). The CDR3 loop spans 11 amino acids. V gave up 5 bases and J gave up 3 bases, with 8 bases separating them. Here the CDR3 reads CAWGAVYEQYF. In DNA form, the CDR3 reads TGTGCCTGGGGGGCGGTCTACGAGCAGTACTTC.

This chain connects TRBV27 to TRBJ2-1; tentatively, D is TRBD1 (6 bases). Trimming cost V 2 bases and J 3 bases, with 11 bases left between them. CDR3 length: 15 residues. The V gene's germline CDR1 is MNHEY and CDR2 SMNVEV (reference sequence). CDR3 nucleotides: TGTGCCAGCAGTTTAAGGGGGAGTAGCTACAATGAGCAGTTCTTC. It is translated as CASSLRGSSYNEQFF.

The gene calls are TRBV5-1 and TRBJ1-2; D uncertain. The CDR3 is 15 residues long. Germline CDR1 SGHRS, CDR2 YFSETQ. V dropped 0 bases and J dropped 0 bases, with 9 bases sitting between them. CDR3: CASSLASGTNYGYTF. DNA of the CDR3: TGCGCCAGCAGCTTGGCCTCAGGAACTAACTATGGCTACACCTTC.

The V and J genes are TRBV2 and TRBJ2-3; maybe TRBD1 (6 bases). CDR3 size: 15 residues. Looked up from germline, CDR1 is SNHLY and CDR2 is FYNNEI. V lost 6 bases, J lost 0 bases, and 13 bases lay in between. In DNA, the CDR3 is TGTGCCAGCAGGTTGGACAGATTCAGCACAGATACGCAGTATTTT. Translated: CASRLDRFSTDTQYF.

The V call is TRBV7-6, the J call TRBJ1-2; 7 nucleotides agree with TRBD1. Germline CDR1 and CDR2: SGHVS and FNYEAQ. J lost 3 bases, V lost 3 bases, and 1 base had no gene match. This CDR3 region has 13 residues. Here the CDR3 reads CASSFDRDYGYTF. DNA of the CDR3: TGTGCCAGCAGCTTTGACAGGGACTATGGCTACACCTTC.

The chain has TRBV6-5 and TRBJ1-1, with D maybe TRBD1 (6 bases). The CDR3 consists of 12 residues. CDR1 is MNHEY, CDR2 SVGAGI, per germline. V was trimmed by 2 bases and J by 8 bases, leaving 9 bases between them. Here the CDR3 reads CASSYPGGEAFF. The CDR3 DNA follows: TGTGCCAGCAGTTACCCGGGGGGCGAAGCTTTCTTT.

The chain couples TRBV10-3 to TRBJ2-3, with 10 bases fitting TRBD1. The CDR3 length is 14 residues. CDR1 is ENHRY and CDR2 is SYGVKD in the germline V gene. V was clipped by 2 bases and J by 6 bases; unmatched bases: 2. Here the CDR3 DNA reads TGTGCCATCAGTGAGCCGGGACAGGGGGATACGCAGTATTTT. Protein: CAISEPGQGDTQYF.

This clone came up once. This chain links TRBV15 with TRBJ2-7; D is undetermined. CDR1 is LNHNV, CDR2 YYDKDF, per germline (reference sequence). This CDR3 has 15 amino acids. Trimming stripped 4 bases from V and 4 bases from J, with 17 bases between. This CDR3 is CATSKRRTPMYEQYF. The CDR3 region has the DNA TGTGCCACCAGCAAGAGGCGCACACCCATGTACGAGCAGTACTTC.

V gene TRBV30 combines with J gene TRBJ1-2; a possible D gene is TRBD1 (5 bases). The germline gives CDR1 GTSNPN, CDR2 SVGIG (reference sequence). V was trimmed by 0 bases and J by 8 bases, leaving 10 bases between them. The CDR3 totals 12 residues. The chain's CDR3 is CAWSVGARGYTF. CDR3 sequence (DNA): TGTGCCTGGAGTGTAGGGGCGCGAGGCTACACCTTC.

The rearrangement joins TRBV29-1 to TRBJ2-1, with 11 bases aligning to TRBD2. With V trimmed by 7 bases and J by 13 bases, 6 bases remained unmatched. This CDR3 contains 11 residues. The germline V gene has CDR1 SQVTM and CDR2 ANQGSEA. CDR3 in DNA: TGCAGCGCAGAAACTAGCGGGAGACAGTTCTTC. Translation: CSAETSGRQFF.

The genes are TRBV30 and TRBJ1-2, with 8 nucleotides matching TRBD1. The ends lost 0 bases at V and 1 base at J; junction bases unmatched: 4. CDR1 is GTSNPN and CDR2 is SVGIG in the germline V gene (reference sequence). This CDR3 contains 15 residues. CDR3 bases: TGTGCCTGGAGTGTAGGGACAGGTCTTAACTATGGCTACACCTTC. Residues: CAWSVGTGLNYGYTF.

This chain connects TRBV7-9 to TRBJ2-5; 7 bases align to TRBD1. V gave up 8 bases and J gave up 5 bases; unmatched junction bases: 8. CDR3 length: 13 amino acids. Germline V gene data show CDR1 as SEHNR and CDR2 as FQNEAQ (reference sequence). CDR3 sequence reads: CASLTGNWETQYF. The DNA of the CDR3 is TGTGCCAGCTTGACAGGGAATTGGGAGACCCAGTACTTC.